This record covers a single T cell receptor (beta chain). Its antigen is not yet known. There are no base qualities to consult, and no much larger clone falls within one base. This record comes from a study of regulatory T cells in long-lasting Graves disease (dated by TCRdb to the early 2020s). About the investigation overall: Newly diagnosed Graves' disease patients had taken antithyroid drugs for less than 3 months. Patients with persistent Graves' disease were compared with patients with newly diagnosed Graves' disease using TCR sequencing and RNA sequencing of peripheral blood. The study was registered as a clinical trial and conducted in China. A total of 35 or so samples underwent TCR sequencing: some 13 from persistent and some 20 from newly diagnosed Graves' disease patients. General conclusions and limits of the study: Patients with persistent disease shared more public clonotypes (about 2,900) than newly diagnosed patients did (about 970). The small sample size was acknowledged by the authors as a limitation that may reduce accuracy. Lower TCR Shannon entropy and fewer highly expanded clones were observed in persistent Graves' disease patients than in newly diagnosed patients, which suggested clonal expansion. Sequencing and analysis were limited to the TCR beta chain. Preferential use of TRBV28, TRBJ1-2 and TRBJ2-5 was observed in persistent disease, whereas TRBV20-1 and TRBJ2-1 were favored in newly diagnosed disease. The study examined only peripheral blood because the primary lesion, thyroid tissue, could not be accessed.

CDR1 and CDR2 are drawn from the germline V gene (reference sequence): LNHDA, SQIVND. The CDR3 has 15 amino acids, counting the end cysteine and phenylalanine. The entry retains the CDR3 DNA only, 45 bases that are in frame from base 1. Between the V and J ends, shortened by 2 bases and 2 bases respectively, the junction contains 13 bases. The sample's time point label, decoded: newly diagnosed GD, antithyroid drugs for less than 3 months. For both TCR sequencing and RNA sequencing, RNA was extracted from PBMCs using TRIzol. Graves' disease was diagnosed according to American Thyroid Association guidelines. Patients for the study were recruited at an endocrinology department in Xi'an, China. Each patient gave about 9.1 milliliters of peripheral blood, collected in an EDTA anticoagulant tube. Ficoll Paque Plus density gradient separation was used to isolate PBMCs, and no additional T cell sorting was done. An Agilent 2100 Bioanalyzer and agarose gel were used to check RNA quality, and a NanoDrop 2000 was used to measure RNA concentration.

Library preparation employed multiplex PCR. These reads were obtained on an Illumina HiSeq 4000. CDR3 regions were amplified by Arm-PCR with iRepertoire HTBI primers to construct TCR beta libraries. Before sequencing, the PCR products underwent gel purification. The authors' pipeline ran thus. Gene usage analysis of CDR3 amino acid clonotypes used the roughly 60 TRBV and 14 TRBJ segments found across samples. COPE and FqMerger were used to merge filtered high-quality paired reads into contigs. BLAST was used to align contigs to the IMGT TRBV, TRBD and TRBJ reference genes, and CDR3 was defined following IMGT. Any clonotype with a frequency above 0.1% was counted as a highly expanded clone. Shannon entropy was used to measure repertoire diversity, and the Gini coefficient was used to measure V-J evenness. Public clonotypes were defined as clonotypes shared by more than one individual. TCRdb reran the public reads through fastp at Q25 and MiXCR, keeping productive beta chains. CDR3 protein sequences are deduplicated, and each keeps its most common genes and DNA. V and J calls and clone size were set by TCRdb, not the authors. In this sample the table shows approximately 540,000 distinct CDR3 sequences, around 11% of which occur a single time. About 8.9% of the sample goes to the ten largest clones.

These same data were also listed under a study on T cells in Graves' hyperthyroidism and ophthalmopathy. As the second paper documents: A patient counted as having stable Graves' hyperthyroidism if no progression to ophthalmopathy occurred over 18 months of follow-up. The hyperthyroidism patients were between 18 and 65 years old and newly diagnosed, with a disease duration of less than 2 months. Any patient with an uncontrolled infection, another autoimmune disease, pregnancy or lactation was excluded. Clinical symptoms, serum thyroxine and TRAb, thyroid ultrasound, and orbital computed tomography formed the basis for the diagnoses. For the first round of RT-PCR on the TCR CDR3, the HTBI primer set was used together with the Qiagen OneStep RT-PCR kit. Blood samples also contained most of the expanded thyroid clonotypes (frequency above 0.001), which suggests that blood repertoires may reflect thyroid immune responses. A model built on a 13 V-J signature distinguished ophthalmopathy from stable hyperthyroidism, reaching around 88% sensitivity and 81% to 83% specificity in cross-validation and 80%/75% in testing. In validation, progression to ophthalmopathy was predicted by the model with around 70% sensitivity and 72% to 85% specificity, a median of around 6.5 months before onset. To identify distinguishing TCR V-J signatures, a discovery cohort of around 98 patients was used, comprising some 43 with Graves' ophthalmopathy and under 60 with stable Graves' hyperthyroidism. Whether ophthalmopathy could be predicted prospectively was tested in an independent validation cohort made up of under 20 hyperthyroidism patients plus 17 patients who later progressed to ophthalmopathy. The 100 or so discovery patients were randomly divided into training and test sets at a 7:3 ratio. In about 6 Graves' hyperthyroidism patients, the study also compared T-cell repertoires from thyroid tissue with T-cell repertoires from blood. After blood sampling, hyperthyroidism patients were treated with methimazole at a starting dose of 30 mg daily, and ophthalmopathy patients were treated with high-dose intravenous methylprednisolone. Libraries were constructed in a second round of multiplex PCR, after which size selection and purification were performed. Paired-end sequencing of the libraries was performed with 100 bp reads on an Illumina HiSeq2000. SOAPnuke was used to process the raw data, throwing out any read that contained adapters or uncalled bases, had a mean Phred below 15, or lacked an exact constant-primer or identifier match. COPE v1.2.5 was used to merge high-quality paired reads, and clonotypes were defined as unique nucleotide sequences. Clonotypes were aligned to IMGT TRBV, TRBD and TRBJ reference segments using MiTCR v1.1. The analysis was restricted to V-J combinations with a frequency above 0.0001, which together covered 99.2% of the repertoires. A TCS score was defined as the ratio between F50 (clonal expansion) and ExV (chaos), using BLOSUM62-based TCRdist between CDR3 peptides within each V-J. Welch's t-statistics and random forest reduced 450 to 600 V-J features to some 14, which were used in a naive Bayes classifier (R e1071). Sample size was not statistically predetermined, and investigators were not blinded to group allocation. The paper describes TCR Vbeta CDR3 sequencing of fewer than 150 peripheral blood samples, made up of 40 to 45 ophthalmopathy patients, around 78 hyperthyroidism patients and some 17 progressor patients.

This clonotype originated in a woman under 40 with Graves disease. Donor details come from another sample of the same person, matched by shared clones. The V and J genes are TRBV19 and TRBJ2-7, and TRBD2 may be the D gene, going by 7 matching bases. Sequenced material: peripheral blood mononuclear cells (PBMCs), taken at new diagnosis, from a patient treated with antithyroid drugs. The CDR3 region has the sequence CASSISRGGPYEQYF. At the DNA level, the sequence is TGTGCCAGTAGTATAAGTAGGGGGGGCCCCTACGAGCAGTACTTC.